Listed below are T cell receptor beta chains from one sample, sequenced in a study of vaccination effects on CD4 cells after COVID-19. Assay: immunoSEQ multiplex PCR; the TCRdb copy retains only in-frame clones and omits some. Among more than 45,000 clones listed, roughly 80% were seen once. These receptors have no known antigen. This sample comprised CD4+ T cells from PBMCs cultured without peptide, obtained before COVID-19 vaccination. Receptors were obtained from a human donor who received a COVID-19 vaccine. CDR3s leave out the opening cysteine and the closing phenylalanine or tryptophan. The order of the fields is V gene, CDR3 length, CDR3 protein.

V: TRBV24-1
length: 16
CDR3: ATSDGTATPANTGELF

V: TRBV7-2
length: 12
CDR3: ASSSGQRIKPQH

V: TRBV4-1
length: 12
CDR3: ASSPGRSNQPQH

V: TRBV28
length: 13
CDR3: ASSMTGTGYYGYT

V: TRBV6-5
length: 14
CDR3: ASSYDPGRSTDTQY

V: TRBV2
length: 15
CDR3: ASSGGGGAPSNQPQH

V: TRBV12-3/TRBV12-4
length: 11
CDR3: ASMTAAREKLF

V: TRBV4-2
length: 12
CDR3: ASSQDPLIAPLH

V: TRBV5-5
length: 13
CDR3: ASSLQGPGANVLT

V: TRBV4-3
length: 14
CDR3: ASSQGPGQVQETQY

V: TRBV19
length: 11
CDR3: ATTSLAKNIQY

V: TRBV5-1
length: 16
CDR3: ASSLNPPLGFSYNEQF

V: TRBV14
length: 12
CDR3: ASSQLGTDTEAF

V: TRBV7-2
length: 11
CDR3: ASSQGTGPGHV

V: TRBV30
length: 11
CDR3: ASRLNGREKLF

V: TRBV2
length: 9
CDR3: ASRLASLQY

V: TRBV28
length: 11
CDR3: ASSPGQNYGYT

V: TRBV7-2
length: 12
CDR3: ASSFSRQGMSYT

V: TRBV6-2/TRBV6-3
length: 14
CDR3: ASSSPGGGLTDTQY

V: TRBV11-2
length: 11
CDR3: ASSPDRAYGYT

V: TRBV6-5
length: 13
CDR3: ASRPGTSNTGELF

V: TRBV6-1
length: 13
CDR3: ASSDLGGAGGELF

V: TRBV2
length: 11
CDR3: ASSEGLRETQY

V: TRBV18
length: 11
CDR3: ASSPSGNTEAF

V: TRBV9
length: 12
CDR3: ASSVGTTTDTQY

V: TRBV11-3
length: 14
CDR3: ASSLDGPGGNTEAF

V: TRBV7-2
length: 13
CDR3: ASSLGGTNTQPQH

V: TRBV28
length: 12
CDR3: ASIKSSPNQPQH

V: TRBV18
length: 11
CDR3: ASTDSLGETQY

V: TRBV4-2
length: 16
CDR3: ASSQDTSGGLGYGEQF

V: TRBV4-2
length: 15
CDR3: ASSQVYSSISGNTIY

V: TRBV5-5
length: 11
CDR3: ASSLQGLYGYT

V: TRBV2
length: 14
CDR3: ASSSQRRVSTDTQY

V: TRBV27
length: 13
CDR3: ASSLRRGRQETQY

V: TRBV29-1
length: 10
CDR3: SVGGGVDGYT

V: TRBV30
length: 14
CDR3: ACLPAGDRGRETQY

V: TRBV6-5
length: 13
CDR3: ASSRQDRGQETQY

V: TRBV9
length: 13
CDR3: ASSATSGSFGELF

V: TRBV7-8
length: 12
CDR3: ASIRTGFTDTQY

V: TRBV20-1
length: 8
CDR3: SAQGNTIY

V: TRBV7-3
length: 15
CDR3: ASSQAESAGGPNTQY

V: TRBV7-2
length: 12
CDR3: ASSQVGSGTEAF

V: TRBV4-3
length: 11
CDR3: ASSPQGRDTIY

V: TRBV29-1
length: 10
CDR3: SGTGGSETQY

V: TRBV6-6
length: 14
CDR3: ASSYSGGSNTGELF

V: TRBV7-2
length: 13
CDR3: ASSPGGRMNTEAF

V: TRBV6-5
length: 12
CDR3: ASSYTSFNYGYT

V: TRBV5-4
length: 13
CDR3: ASSLDWDRGNEQF

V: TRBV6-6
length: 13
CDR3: ASSYGQGADQPQH

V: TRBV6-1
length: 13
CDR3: ASSESAGGSAEAF

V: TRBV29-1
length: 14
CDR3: SVRQSVILGPDTQY

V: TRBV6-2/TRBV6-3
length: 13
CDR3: ASSPERGYTDTQY

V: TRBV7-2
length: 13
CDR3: ASSQRQGAAGELF

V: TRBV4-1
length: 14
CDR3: ASSRHPDRSSEGYT

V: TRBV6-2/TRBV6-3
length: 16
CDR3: ASSYKTSGSPWTDTQY

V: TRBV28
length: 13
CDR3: ASSGAGRGNTEAF

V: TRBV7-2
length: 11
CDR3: ASSADAADTQY

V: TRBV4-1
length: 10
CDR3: ACRSPGRGYT